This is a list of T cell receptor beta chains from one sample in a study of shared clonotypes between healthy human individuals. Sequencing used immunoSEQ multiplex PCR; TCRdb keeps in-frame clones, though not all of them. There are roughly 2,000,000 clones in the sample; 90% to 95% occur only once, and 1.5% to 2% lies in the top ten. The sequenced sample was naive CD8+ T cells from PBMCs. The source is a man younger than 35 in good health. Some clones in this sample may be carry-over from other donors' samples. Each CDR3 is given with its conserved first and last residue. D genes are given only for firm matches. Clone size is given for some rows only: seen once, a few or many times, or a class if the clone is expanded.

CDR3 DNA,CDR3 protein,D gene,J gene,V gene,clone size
TGTGCCAGCAGGGATATAGCGTGGACTAGCACAGATACGCAGTATTTT,CASRDIAWTSTDTQYF,-,TRBJ2-3,TRBV7-2,-
TGTGCCAGCAGTCCACTTGACAGACAGCCCCAGCATTTT,CASSPLDRQPQHF,-,TRBJ1-5,TRBV28,once
TGCGCCAGCAGCTTATATCCTACAGGGGGTGGCTCGGGATGGAACATTCAGTACTTC,CASSLYPTGGGSGWNIQYF,TRBD1,TRBJ2-4,TRBV5-1,-
TGTGCCAGCAACACCTACACCCCGACAGGGGGAGATACGCAGTATTTT,CASNTYTPTGGDTQYF,TRBD1,TRBJ2-3,TRBV27,-
TGTGCCAGCAGACCGACAGGGGACGAAGCTTTCTTT,CASRPTGDEAFF,TRBD1,TRBJ1-1,TRBV28,-
TGTGCCAGCGGTAGGGCAGAGACCCAGTACTTC,CASGRAETQYF,-,TRBJ2-5,TRBV27,-
TGTGCCAGCAGTCTAATTCCCGGGACAGGGGTGTCTGGAGAGCAGTACTTC,CASSLIPGTGVSGEQYF,TRBD1,TRBJ2-7,TRBV28,-
TGTGCCAGCAGCGTAGGAAGGGGCCACTCCTACGAGCAGTACTTC,CASSVGRGHSYEQYF,-,TRBJ2-7,TRBV9,-
TGTGCCAGCAGGGGCGGGACTGAAGCTTTCTTT,CASRGGTEAFF,-,TRBJ1-1,TRBV5-4,once
TGTGCCAGTTCTCCCCTCCGGTCCCGGGGCAATCAGCCCCAGCATTTT,CASSPLRSRGNQPQHF,-,TRBJ1-5,TRBV19,-
TGCGCCAGCAGCTTGGGACAGAGCTCCTACGAGCAGTACTTC,CASSLGQSSYEQYF,-,TRBJ2-7,TRBV5-1,-
TGCGCCAGCAGCCCTGCTGGGTTGGGGACAGATACGCAGTATTTT,CASSPAGLGTDTQYF,-,TRBJ2-3,TRBV4-1,-
TGTGCCTGGAGTGTAGACGAGACAGGCCCCTACGAGCAGTACTTC,CAWSVDETGPYEQYF,-,TRBJ2-7,TRBV30,-
TGTGCCAGCAGTTTAAAGCCTATCGGGGGGCAGCCCCAGCATTTT,CASSLKPIGGQPQHF,-,TRBJ1-5,TRBV27,-
TGTGCCAGCAGCAAACGGTCAGGGAGCTCCTACAATGAGCAGTTCTTC,CASSKRSGSSYNEQFF,-,TRBJ2-1,TRBV21-1,once
-,CASSKVAGGARNTIYF,-,TRBJ1-3,TRBV21-1,-
TGCGCCAGCAGCCGCGATCAGATGAACCCGCAAGAGACCCAGTACTTC,CASSRDQMNPQETQYF,-,TRBJ2-5,TRBV4-1,-
TGTGCTAGTGGTTTGGTACAGGGCAGGGAGCAGTTCTTC,CASGLVQGREQFF,-,TRBJ2-1,TRBV12-5,-
TGTGCCAGCAGTTTATCGAACGCGGGACTAGCAGTTAGCACAGATACGCAGTATTTT,CASSLSNAGLAVSTDTQYF,TRBD2,TRBJ2-3,TRBV27,-
TGTGCCAGCAGCCCGACAGGGATTCGTCGGACTGAAGCTTTCTTT,CASSPTGIRRTEAFF,TRBD1,TRBJ1-1,TRBV6-4,once
TGTGCCAGCAGTGAATTCGGGACTTCAGGGGAGCTGTTTTTT,CASSEFGTSGELFF,-,TRBJ2-2,TRBV25-1,-
TGTGCCAGCAGCTTAGTCGGGGGGAGCACAGATACGCAGTATTTT,CASSLVGGSTDTQYF,TRBD2,TRBJ2-3,TRBV7-8,once
TGTGCCAGCAGTTACGGACTAGCGGGAGTCAGTGAGCAGTTCTTC,CASSYGLAGVSEQFF,TRBD2,TRBJ2-1,TRBV6-5,-
TGTGCCAGCAGTTTTGGGGAAACCAAAAACATTCAGTACTTC,CASSFGETKNIQYF,-,TRBJ2-4,TRBV28,-
TGTGCCAGCAGCTTATCCCCCTTGAATGTGGAGTACTTC,CASSLSPLNVEYF,-,TRBJ2-7,TRBV7-6,-
TGTGCCAGCAGTCCGACAAGTCCCCACAATCAGCCCCAGCATTTT,CASSPTSPHNQPQHF,-,TRBJ1-5,TRBV27,-
TGTGCCTGGAGTGTAGGACAGTACGAGCAGTACTTC,CAWSVGQYEQYF,-,TRBJ2-7,TRBV30,once
TGTGCCAGTAGCGGGCCCGGGTACAATGAGCAGTTCTTC,CASSGPGYNEQFF,-,TRBJ2-1,TRBV19,-
TGTGCCAGCAGCCCCCTAGCGGGAAGCTACGAGCAGTACTTC,CASSPLAGSYEQYF,TRBD2,TRBJ2-7,TRBV11-2,-
TGCGCCAGCAGCCAAGATATGCCAGCCTATGGCTACACCTTC,CASSQDMPAYGYTF,-,TRBJ1-2,TRBV4-3,-
TGTGCCAGCAGTCCTGGGCTCGAGCAGTTCTTC,CASSPGLEQFF,-,TRBJ2-1,TRBV27,-
TGTGCCAGCAGACAGACAGGGGGCCAAGAGACCCAGTACTTC,CASRQTGGQETQYF,TRBD1,TRBJ2-5,TRBV27,-
TGCGCCAGCAGCTTGGAGGTCGGACAGGGCTGGTACGAGCAGTACTTC,CASSLEVGQGWYEQYF,TRBD1,TRBJ2-7,TRBV5-1,-
TGTGCCAGCAGTTTGGGACCGCGCTACGAGCAGTACTTC,CASSLGPRYEQYF,-,TRBJ2-7,TRBV28,-
TGTGCCTGGGGGGTCTTTCCCAGCACTGAAGCTTTCTTT,CAWGVFPSTEAFF,-,TRBJ1-1,TRBV30,few
TGTGCCACCAGCAGAGACCTGGGGGTACAGTCGTACGAGCAGTACTTC,CATSRDLGVQSYEQYF,-,TRBJ2-7,TRBV15,-
TGTGCCAGCAGTACAGATACGCAGTATTTT,CASSTDTQYF,-,TRBJ2-3,TRBV28,-
TGTGCCAGCAAAATTTTTCTAGCGGGGTACAATGAGCAGTTCTTC,CASKIFLAGYNEQFF,TRBD2,TRBJ2-1,TRBV27,-
TGTGCCAGCCGGACTATCGGACTAGCGGAGGTTCAGTTCTTC,CASRTIGLAEVQFF,TRBD2,TRBJ2-1,TRBV7-2,-
TGTGCCAGTAGTATCGACAGGGGGTTAGGGCAGCCCCAGCATTTT,CASSIDRGLGQPQHF,TRBD1,TRBJ1-5,TRBV19,few
TGTGCCAGCAGTCACGAATTGGGCACTGAAGCTTTCTTT,CASSHELGTEAFF,-,TRBJ1-1,TRBV28,-
TGTGCCAGCAGCGATCTAGCGGGATTAGAGACCCAGTACTTC,CASSDLAGLETQYF,TRBD2,TRBJ2-5,TRBV2,-
TGTGCCATCAGGGTTAGCGGGAGGGCACCCAATGAGCAGTTCTTC,CAIRVSGRAPNEQFF,TRBD2,TRBJ2-1,TRBV2,-
TGTGCCAGCTCCCGTGGCGGGAGCACCGAGCAGTACTTC,CASSRGGSTEQYF,TRBD2,TRBJ2-7,TRBV18,-
TGTGCCAGCAGTTTGCCCGGGAGCTACGAGCAGTACTTC,CASSLPGSYEQYF,-,TRBJ2-7,TRBV27,-
TGTGCCAGCAGTGAAACTCACTCCCCCCCCGGGGAGCTGTTTTTT,CASSETHSPPGELFF,-,TRBJ2-2,TRBV25-1,-
TGTGCCAGCAGCTTAGCCGCGGGCTATGGAAACACCATATATTTT,CASSLAAGYGNTIYF,-,TRBJ1-3,TRBV11-2,-
TGCGCCAGCAGCTACGAACAGGGTCACGACGAGCAGTACTTC,CASSYEQGHDEQYF,-,TRBJ2-7,TRBV5-1,-
TGTGCCAGCACATCGTCCGGGACGGCCATTTCTGGAAACACCATATATTTT,CASTSSGTAISGNTIYF,-,TRBJ1-3,TRBV2,-
TGTGCCAGCAGGAGAAGGGACGGGGCCCAGCATTTT,CASRRRDGAQHF,-,TRBJ1-5,TRBV6-1,-
TGTGCCAGTAGTATTGGTCAGGGCTATAGCACAGATACGCAGTATTTT,CASSIGQGYSTDTQYF,-,TRBJ2-3,TRBV19,-
TGTGCCAGCAGCTCCCGGGACAGGGGGAATGAGCAGTTCTTC,CASSSRDRGNEQFF,TRBD1,TRBJ2-1,TRBV11-3,-
TGTGCCACCAGCAGAGACAGGGGGCATGGTCAGCCCCAGCATTTT,CATSRDRGHGQPQHF,TRBD1,TRBJ1-5,TRBV15,once
TGTGCCAGCAGTAAAGGGGCAGATACGCAGTATTTT,CASSKGADTQYF,-,TRBJ2-3,TRBV27,once
TGTGCCAGCAGTCCCCCGGGACAGGGGGTCTATGGCTACACCTTC,CASSPPGQGVYGYTF,TRBD1,TRBJ1-2,TRBV28,few